One sample yielded the 24 T cell receptor beta chains listed below, sequenced in a study of cytomegalovirus exposure and HLA in healthy donors. PCR primers comprised 60 Vbeta and 13 Jbeta primers. Produced via immunoSEQ multiplex PCR; TCRdb's table is partial and in-frame only. The table shows roughly 100,000 clones, with 76% occurring only once. The source material was PBMCs. All receptors derive from a woman aged 60-75 years in good health and CMV-seropositive.

The rearrangement joins TRBV9 to TRBJ2-7, with TRBD1 matching over 7 bases. V trimming: 4 bases; J trimming: 0 bases; junction bases outside the gene matches: 7. CDR1 is SGDLS, CDR2 YYNGEE, per germline. CDR3 size: 15 residues. The CDR3 DNA sequence: TGTGCCAGCAGCCCCAAGACAGGGAGCTCCTACGAGCAGTACTTC. Protein: CASSPKTGSSYEQYF.

This chain's CDR3 is CASSLGTLGQNYGYTF. In nucleotides, the CDR3 is TGTGCCAGCAGCTTAGGGACCTTGGGACAGAACTATGGCTACACCTTC. V is TRBV7-8 and J is TRBJ1-2; the match to TRBD1 covers 7 bases. CDR1 is SGHVS and CDR2 is FQNEAQ in the germline V gene. The CDR3 totals 16 residues. Trimming cost V 1 base and J 2 bases; bases outside gene matches: 7.

The chain recombines TRBV30 with TRBJ2-1; possible D gene TRBD2, 5 bases. Trimming took 6 bases from V and 7 from J, leaving 10 bases between them. Germline CDR1 GTSNPN, CDR2 SVGIG (reference sequence). The length of the CDR3 is 11 residues. The CDR3 protein is CACVARNEQFF. The CDR3 coding sequence is TGTGCCTGTGTAGCGCGGAATGAGCAGTTCTTC.

As DNA, the CDR3 is TGCGCCAGCAGCGTGAAGGAGGGCACCTACAATGAGCAGTTCTTC. This translates into CASSVKEGTYNEQFF. The chain combines TRBV5-1 with TRBJ2-1; D is perhaps TRBD2 (6 bases). There are 15 residues in the CDR3. The V end lost 4 bases, the J end lost 2 bases, and 13 bases lay between the germline ends. From germline, CDR1 is SGHRS and CDR2 YFSETQ.

This sequence joins TRBV6-5 and TRBJ2-3, with 8 positions matching TRBD2. CDR3 length: 16 residues. Germline CDR1 MNHEY, CDR2 SVGAGI. V was pared by 4 bases and J by 4 bases, with 10 bases of the junction left unmatched. The CDR3 spells CASSLLAGTGPDTQYF. CDR3 nucleotides: TGTGCCAGCAGTTTATTAGCGGGAACAGGTCCAGATACGCAGTATTTT.

This CDR3 is CASSPLQGLGELFF. The CDR3 DNA is TGTGCCAGCAGCCCCCTCCAGGGTCTCGGGGAGCTGTTTTTT. The gene calls are TRBV5-4 and TRBJ2-2, with a possible D match to TRBD1 (5 bases). Germline V lookup: CDR1 SGHNT, CDR2 YYREEE (reference sequence). The CDR3 is 14 residues long. The germline V and J ends were trimmed by 4 bases and 7 bases, with 14 bases remaining between them.

The rearrangement joins TRBV6-6 to TRBJ2-2, with 8 bases fitting TRBD1. The J segment lost 3 bases and the V segment lost 8 bases, leaving 5 bases of the junction unmatched. The CDR3 extends over 14 amino acids. CDR1 MNHNY and CDR2 SVGAGI come from the germline V gene (reference sequence). The CDR3 sequence: CASLAGGDTGELFF. CDR3 in DNA: TGTGCCAGCTTAGCAGGGGGCGACACCGGGGAGCTGTTTTTT.

The chain recombines TRBV11-2 with TRBJ2-7; D remains ambiguous. CDR1 is SGHAT, CDR2 FQNNGV, per germline. CDR3 size: 11 residues. V lost 5 bases to trimming and J lost 3 bases, with 5 bases between them. CDR3 residues: CASSLNYEQYF. The CDR3 DNA reads TGTGCCAGCAGCCTAAACTACGAGCAGTACTTC.

This clone was picked up a small number of times. This rearrangement joins TRBV5-1 to TRBJ2-1; a possible D gene is TRBD1 (6 bases). There are 14 residues in the CDR3. V lost 2 bases to trimming and J lost 6 bases, with 12 bases between them. Germline V CDR1 and CDR2: SGHRS, YFSETQ. The CDR3 reads CASSFGVRGNEQFF. DNA for the CDR3: TGCGCCAGCAGCTTTGGGGTCAGGGGCAATGAGCAGTTCTTC.

The V call is TRBV10-3, the J call TRBJ2-5; perhaps TRBD1 as D (5 bases). Matching the DNA end better, TRBJ2-7 makes the J call doubtful. Germline V gives CDR1 ENHRY, CDR2 SYGVKD. The CDR3 is made up of 12 amino acids. CDR3 amino acids: CAISAGAGEQYF. DNA for the CDR3: TGTGCCATCAGTGCTGGGGCCGGCGAGCAGTACTTC.

The sample holds a few counts of this clone. The chain has TRBV6-1 and TRBJ1-1; TRBD1 is a possible D gene (5 bases). This CDR3 region has 14 residues. Germline V gene lookup returns CDR1 MNHNS and CDR2 SASEGT. The V gene lost 0 bases and the J gene lost 8 bases, with 13 bases spanning the gap. This CDR3 is CASSEADGGAEAFF. In DNA, the CDR3 is TGTGCCAGCAGTGAAGCGGACGGAGGGGCGGAAGCTTTCTTT.

This sequence joins TRBV4-1 and TRBJ2-1; D possibly corresponds to TRBD2 (6 bases). Germline V gives CDR1 MGHRA, CDR2 YSYEKL. The ends were cut back, 5 bases at V and 4 bases at J, with 15 bases in the middle. The CDR3 extends over 15 amino acids. CDR3: CASSMNGGRYNEQFF. The DNA for the CDR3 is TGCGCCAGCAGCATGAACGGAGGGCGTTACAATGAGCAGTTCTTC.

This clone showed up just once. The J gene is TRBJ1-2, the V gene TRBV29-1; D may be TRBD1 (5 bases). V lost 4 bases and J lost 5, with 17 bases in between. Germline CDR1 and CDR2: SQVTM and ANQGSEA. The CDR3 covers 14 residues. The DNA for the CDR3 is TGCAGCGTTGCAGCGGGGCAAACCCATTATGGCTACACCTTC. Translated, it gives CSVAAGQTHYGYTF.

This clone was counted a few times. V usage is TRBV19 and J usage is TRBJ1-1; 9 bases are a match to TRBD1. CDR1 is LNHDA, CDR2 SQIVND, per germline (reference sequence). V lost 7 bases to trimming and J lost 4 bases; unmatched junction nucleotides: 10. This CDR3 region has 15 residues. CDR3 sequence: CASTAGQGRLTEAFF. The CDR3 nucleotides read TGTGCCAGTACCGCCGGACAGGGGCGACTCACTGAAGCTTTCTTT.

The genes are TRBV5-1 and TRBJ1-3; TRBD1 is a possible D gene (5 bases). The CDR3 runs 15 residues. With 5 bases removed from V and 0 bases from J, the gap between germline ends came to 12 bases. CDR1 and CDR2 from the germline V gene are SGHRS and YFSETQ. In nucleotides, the CDR3 is TGCGCCAGCAGGGAGGGCCAGGGCTCTGGAAACACCATATATTTT. Protein product: CASREGQGSGNTIYF.

The chain links TRBV5-1 to TRBJ2-1, with D tentatively TRBD2 (7 bases). CDR1 and CDR2 from the germline V gene are SGHRS and YFSETQ. V was shortened by 4 bases and J by 0 bases, with 14 bases between the two germline ends. This CDR3 comprises 16 residues. The CDR3 region has the DNA TGCGCCAGCAGCCCGCCGGGGGGCCGCTCCTACAATGAGCAGTTCTTC. Translating gives CASSPPGGRSYNEQFF.

This clone appeared a single time. The CDR3 is CASSRTTGSGANVLTF. Here the CDR3 DNA reads TGTGCCAGCAGCCGAACAACAGGTTCTGGGGCCAACGTCCTGACTTTC. This chain links TRBV5-5 with TRBJ2-6; perhaps TRBD1 as D (5 bases). V was trimmed by 4 bases and J by 1 base, leaving 12 bases between them. Germline CDR1 SGHKS, CDR2 YYEKEE (reference sequence). This CDR3 is built from 16 residues. Full variable domain (outside the CDR3, taken from reference TRBV5-5 and TRBJ2-6): DAGVTQSPTHLIKTRGQQVTLRCSPISGHKSVSWYQQVLGQGPQFIFQYYEKEERGRGNFPDRFSARQFPNYSSELNVNALLLGDSALYLCASSRTTGSGANVLTFGAGSRLTVL.

By its share, this clone is medium-sized. V is TRBV6-5 and J is TRBJ1-1; D is possibly TRBD1 (6 bases). V dropped 9 bases and J dropped 6 bases, with 14 bases sitting between them. CDR3 length: 12 residues. CDR1 is MNHEY, CDR2 SVGAGI, per germline. The CDR3 loop is CASETGDAEAFF. As DNA, the CDR3 is TGTGCCAGTGAGACAGGAGACGCTGAAGCTTTCTTT.

The chain links TRBV7-9 to TRBJ2-1; D possibly corresponds to TRBD1 (5 bases). CDR3 length: 16 amino acids. Looked up from germline, CDR1 is SEHNR and CDR2 is FQNEAQ (reference sequence). The V end lost 0 bases, the J end lost 3 bases, and 12 bases lay between the germline ends. The CDR3 region is CASSLAVWGSYNEQFF. In DNA form, the CDR3 reads TGTGCCAGCAGCTTAGCCGTTTGGGGCAGCTACAATGAGCAGTTCTTC.

The chain recombines TRBV30 with TRBJ2-7; TRBD1 agrees at 7 bases. There are 14 residues in the CDR3. The V gene end was trimmed by 2 bases and the J gene end by 2 bases; junction bases not matched to a gene: 6. Germline V gives CDR1 GTSNPN, CDR2 SVGIG (reference sequence). This CDR3 is CAWSPTGQPYEQYF. CDR3 DNA: TGTGCCTGGAGTCCGACGGGACAGCCCTACGAGCAGTACTTC.

This clone was picked up a small number of times. The chain links TRBV29-1 to TRBJ1-1; no clear D gene. Germline CDR1 SQVTM, CDR2 ANQGSEA. The CDR3 is made up of 13 amino acids. Trimming left V 3 bases short and J 5 bases short, with 13 bases between. This CDR3 is CSVDGLSVTEAFF. The CDR3 region has the DNA TGCAGCGTTGATGGCCTCTCAGTTACTGAAGCTTTCTTT.

The CDR3 spells CASSLVGTNPHGYTF. In DNA, the CDR3 is TGTGCCAGCAGCTTAGTGGGGACAAATCCCCATGGCTACACCTTC. The rearrangement uses TRBV7-2 and TRBJ1-2, with a weak D call TRBD1 (6 bases). V lost 1 base and J 6 bases, leaving 15 bases between the germline ends. The CDR3 covers 15 residues. CDR1 SGHTA and CDR2 FQGNSA come from the germline V gene.

This clone was observed a handful of times. The chain uses TRBV5-4 and TRBJ2-7; TRBD1 matches 8 bases. The germline V gene encodes CDR1 SGHNT and CDR2 YYREEE (reference sequence). CDR3 length: 15 amino acids. V gave up 4 bases and J gave up 2 bases; unmatched junction bases: 8. The chain's CDR3 is CASSQGQGGTYEQYF. CDR3 sequence (DNA): TGTGCCAGCAGCCAAGGACAGGGTGGCACCTACGAGCAGTACTTC. Complete variable domain (other parts from reference TRBV5-4 and TRBJ2-7): ETGVTQSPTHLIKTRGQQVTLRCSSQSGHNTVSWYQQALGQGPQFIFQYYREEENGRGNFPPRFSGLQFPNYSSELNVNALELDDSALYLCASSQGQGGTYEQYFGPGTRLTVT.

V is TRBV11-2 and J is TRBJ2-7; TRBD1 aligns across 11 bases. The CDR3 is made up of 18 amino acids. The V gene's germline CDR1 is SGHAT and CDR2 FQNNGV. The V gene end was trimmed by 3 bases and the J gene end by 7 bases; junction bases not matched to a gene: 17. The CDR3 loop is CASSFFSRTGGRLGEQYF. As DNA, the CDR3 is TGTGCCAGCAGCTTTTTTAGCCGGACAGGGGGCAGATTGGGGGAGCAGTACTTC.